This T cell receptor (beta chain) stems from a study of pediatric ulcerative colitis. General observations from the study: Ulcerative colitis patients shared more blood-rectal clones than controls. A couple of rectal CDR3 clonotypes occurred in all ulcerative colitis patients.

Concerning this clone itself: Antigen: not known.

Rectal tissue came from one to two pinch biopsies taken at colonoscopy. Sequencing used immunoSEQ multiplex PCR; TCRdb keeps in-frame clones, though not all of them. Of 10,000 to 15,000 clones in the sample, 75% to 80% were seen once. Germline trimming cut 3 bases from V and 4 bases from J; bases unmatched to any gene: 5. CDR1 is SGHRS and CDR2 is YFSETQ in the germline V gene. There are 16 residues in the CDR3. This chain joins TRBV5-1 and TRBJ2-3; 13 bases align to TRBD2. The receptor was derived from a boy between 10 and 17 years old who was a control in a study of pediatric ulcerative colitis. Sequencing input: gut tissue. For the CDR3, the DNA is TGCGCCAGCAGCTGGACTAGCGGGAGAGTCCCAGATACGCAGTATTTT. Its translation: CASSWTSGRVPDTQYF.